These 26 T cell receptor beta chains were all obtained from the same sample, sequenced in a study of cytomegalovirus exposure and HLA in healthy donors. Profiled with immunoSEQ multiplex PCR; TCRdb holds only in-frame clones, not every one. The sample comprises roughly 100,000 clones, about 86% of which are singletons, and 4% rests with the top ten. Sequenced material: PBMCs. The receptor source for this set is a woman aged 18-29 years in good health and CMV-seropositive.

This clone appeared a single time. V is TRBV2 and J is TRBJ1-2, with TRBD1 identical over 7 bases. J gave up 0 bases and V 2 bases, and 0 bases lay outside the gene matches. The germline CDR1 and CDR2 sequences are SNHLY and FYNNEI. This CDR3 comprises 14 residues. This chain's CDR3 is CASSEQGANYGYTF. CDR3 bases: TGTGCCAGCAGTGAACAGGGGGCTAACTATGGCTACACCTTC. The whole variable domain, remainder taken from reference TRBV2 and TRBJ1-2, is EPEVTQTPSHQVTQMGQEVILRCVPISNHLYFYWYRQILGQKVEFLVSFYNNEISEKSEIFDDQFSVERPDGSNFTLKIRSTKLEDSAMYFCASSEQGANYGYTFGSGTRLTVV.

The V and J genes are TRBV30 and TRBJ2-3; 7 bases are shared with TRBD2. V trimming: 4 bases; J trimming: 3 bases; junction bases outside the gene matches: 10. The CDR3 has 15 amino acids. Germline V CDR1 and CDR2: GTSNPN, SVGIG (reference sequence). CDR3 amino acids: CAWTEGGSWTDTQYF. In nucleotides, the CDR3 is TGTGCCTGGACTGAGGGCGGGAGTTGGACAGATACGCAGTATTTT.

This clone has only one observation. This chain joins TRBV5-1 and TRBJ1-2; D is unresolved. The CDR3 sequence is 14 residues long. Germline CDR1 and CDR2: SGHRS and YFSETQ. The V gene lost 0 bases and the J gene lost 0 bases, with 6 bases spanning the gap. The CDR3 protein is CASSLGPANYGYTF. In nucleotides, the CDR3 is TGCGCCAGCAGCTTGGGTCCAGCTAACTATGGCTACACCTTC.

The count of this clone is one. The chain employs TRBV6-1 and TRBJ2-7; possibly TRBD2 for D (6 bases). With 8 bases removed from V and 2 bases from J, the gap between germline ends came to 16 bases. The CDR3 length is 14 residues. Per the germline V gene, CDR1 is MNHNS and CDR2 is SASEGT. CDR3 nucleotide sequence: TGTGCCAGCCTGTCGGGGGATTTGACCTACGAGCAGTACTTC. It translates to CASLSGDLTYEQYF.

The CDR3, as DNA: TGTGCCAGCAGCGTATCAAGCGAATTCACCGGGGAGCTGTTTTTT. It is translated as CASSVSSEFTGELFF. The rearrangement links TRBV9 to TRBJ2-2; D unresolved. CDR1 is SGDLS and CDR2 is YYNGEE in the germline V gene. Trimming left V 1 base short and J 4 bases short, with 11 bases between. This CDR3 is 15 amino acids long.

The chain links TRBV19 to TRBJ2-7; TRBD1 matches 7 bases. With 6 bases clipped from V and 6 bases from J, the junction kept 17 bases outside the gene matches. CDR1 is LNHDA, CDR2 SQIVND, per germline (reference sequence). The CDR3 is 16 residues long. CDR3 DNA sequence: TGTGCCAGTAGCTTCTCTAAGGGACAGCGAATGGGCGAGCAGTACTTC. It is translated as CASSFSKGQRMGEQYF.

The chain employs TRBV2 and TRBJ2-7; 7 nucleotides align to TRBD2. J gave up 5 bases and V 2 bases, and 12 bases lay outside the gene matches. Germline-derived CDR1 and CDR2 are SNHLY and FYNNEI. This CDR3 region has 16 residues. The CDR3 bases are TGTGCCAGCAGTGAATCTGGTGGGAGGGCTAAAAACGAGCAGTACTTC. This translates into CASSESGGRAKNEQYF.

CDR3 coding DNA: TGCGCCAGCAGTCAAACAGGGGGCGTCTATGGCTACACCTTC. Translation: CASSQTGGVYGYTF. The chain is built from TRBV10-2 and TRBJ1-2, with 9 nucleotides matching TRBD1. The junction had 5 bases not matched to a gene; V was cut back by 5 bases and J by 4 bases. Germline loops: CDR1 WSHSY, CDR2 SAAADI. This CDR3 has 14 residues.

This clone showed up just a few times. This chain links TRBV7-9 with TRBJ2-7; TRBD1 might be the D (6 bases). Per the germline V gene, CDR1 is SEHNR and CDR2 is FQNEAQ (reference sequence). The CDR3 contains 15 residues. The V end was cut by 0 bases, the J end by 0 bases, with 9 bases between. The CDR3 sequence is CASSLAGAASYEQYF. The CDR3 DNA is TGTGCCAGCAGCTTAGCGGGGGCCGCCTCCTACGAGCAGTACTTC.

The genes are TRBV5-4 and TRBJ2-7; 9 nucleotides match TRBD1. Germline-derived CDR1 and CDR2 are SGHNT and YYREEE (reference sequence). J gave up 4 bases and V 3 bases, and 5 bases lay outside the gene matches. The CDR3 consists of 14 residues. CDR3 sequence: CASSSAGQGYEQYF. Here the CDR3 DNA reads TGTGCCAGCAGCTCTGCGGGACAGGGTTACGAGCAGTACTTC.

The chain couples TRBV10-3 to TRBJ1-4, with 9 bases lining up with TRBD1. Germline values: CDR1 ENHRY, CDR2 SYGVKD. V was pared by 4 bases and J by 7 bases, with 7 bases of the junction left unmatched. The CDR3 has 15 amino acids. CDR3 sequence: CAISATGGAIEKLFF. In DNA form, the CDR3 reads TGTGCCATCAGTGCAACAGGGGGCGCGATTGAAAAACTGTTTTTT.

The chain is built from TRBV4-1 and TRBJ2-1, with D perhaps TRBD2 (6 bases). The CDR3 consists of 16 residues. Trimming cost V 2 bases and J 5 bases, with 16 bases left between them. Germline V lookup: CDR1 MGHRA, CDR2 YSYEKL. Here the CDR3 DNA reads TGCGCCAGCAGCCAACGTGGTCGGGGGTTGGACAATGAGCAGTTCTTC. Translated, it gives CASSQRGRGLDNEQFF.

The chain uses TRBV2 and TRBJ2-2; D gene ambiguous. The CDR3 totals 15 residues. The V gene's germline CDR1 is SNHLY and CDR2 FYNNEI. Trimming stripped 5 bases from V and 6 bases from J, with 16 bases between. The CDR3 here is CASSSRVGSSGELFF. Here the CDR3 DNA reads TGTGCCAGCAGTTCCCGGGTTGGTAGTTCCGGGGAGCTGTTTTTT.

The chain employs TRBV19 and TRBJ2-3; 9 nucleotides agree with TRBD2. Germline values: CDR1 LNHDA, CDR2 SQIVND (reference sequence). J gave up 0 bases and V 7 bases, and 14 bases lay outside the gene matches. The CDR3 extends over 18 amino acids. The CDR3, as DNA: TGTGCCAGTACAATGCGATGGTGGCGGGGGGGAAGCACAGATACGCAGTATTTT. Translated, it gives CASTMRWWRGGSTDTQYF.

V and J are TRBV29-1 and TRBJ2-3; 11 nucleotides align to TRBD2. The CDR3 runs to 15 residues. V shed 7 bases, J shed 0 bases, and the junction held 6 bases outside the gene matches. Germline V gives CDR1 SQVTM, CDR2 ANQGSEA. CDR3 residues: CSARTSGLSTDTQYF. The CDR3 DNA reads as TGCAGCGCCCGGACTAGCGGGCTTAGCACAGATACGCAGTATTTT.

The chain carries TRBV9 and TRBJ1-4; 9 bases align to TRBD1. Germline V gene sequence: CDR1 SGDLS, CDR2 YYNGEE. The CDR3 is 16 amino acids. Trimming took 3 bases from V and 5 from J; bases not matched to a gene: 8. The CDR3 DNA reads TGTGCCAGCAGCGCGATACTAGGGACAGGGAATGAAAAACTGTTTTTT. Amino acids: CASSAILGTGNEKLFF. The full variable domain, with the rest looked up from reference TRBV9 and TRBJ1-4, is DSGVTQTPKHLITATGQRVTLRCSPRSGDLSVYWYQQSLDQGLQFLIQYYNGEERAKGNILERFSAQQFPDLHSELNLSSLELGDSALYFCASSAILGTGNEKLFFGSGTQLSVL.

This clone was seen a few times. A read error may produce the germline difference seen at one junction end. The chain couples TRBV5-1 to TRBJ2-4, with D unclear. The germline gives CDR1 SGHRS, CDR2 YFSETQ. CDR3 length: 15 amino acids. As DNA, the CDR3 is TGCGCCAGCAGCTTGGATCCCGCGGCCACAAACATTCAGTACTTC. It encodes CASSLDPAATNIQYF.

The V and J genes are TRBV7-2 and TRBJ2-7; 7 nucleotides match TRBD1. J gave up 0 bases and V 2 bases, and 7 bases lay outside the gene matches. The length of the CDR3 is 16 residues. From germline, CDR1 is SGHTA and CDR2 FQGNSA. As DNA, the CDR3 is TGTGCCAGCAGCTTACGGTCAGGGACAGTCTCCTACGAGCAGTACTTC. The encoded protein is CASSLRSGTVSYEQYF.

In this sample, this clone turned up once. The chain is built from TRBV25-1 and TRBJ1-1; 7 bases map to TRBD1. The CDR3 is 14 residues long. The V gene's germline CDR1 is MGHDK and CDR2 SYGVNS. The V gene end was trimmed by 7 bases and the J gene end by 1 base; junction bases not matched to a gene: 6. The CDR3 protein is CASKRGQPNTEAFF. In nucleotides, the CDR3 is TGTGCCAGCAAAAGGGGACAGCCGAACACTGAAGCTTTCTTT.

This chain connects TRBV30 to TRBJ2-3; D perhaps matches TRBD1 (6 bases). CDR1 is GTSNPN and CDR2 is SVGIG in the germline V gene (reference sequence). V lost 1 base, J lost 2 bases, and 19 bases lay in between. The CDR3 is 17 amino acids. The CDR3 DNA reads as TGTGCCTGGAGTGGGCACCCTAGGGGGTCCGTCACAGATACGCAGTATTTT. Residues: CAWSGHPRGSVTDTQYF.

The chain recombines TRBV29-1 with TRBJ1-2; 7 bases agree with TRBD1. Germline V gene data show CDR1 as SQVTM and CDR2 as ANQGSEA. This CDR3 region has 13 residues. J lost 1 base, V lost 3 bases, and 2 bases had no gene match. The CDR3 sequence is CSVEGDSNYGYTF. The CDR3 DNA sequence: TGCAGCGTTGAGGGGGACAGTAACTATGGCTACACCTTC.

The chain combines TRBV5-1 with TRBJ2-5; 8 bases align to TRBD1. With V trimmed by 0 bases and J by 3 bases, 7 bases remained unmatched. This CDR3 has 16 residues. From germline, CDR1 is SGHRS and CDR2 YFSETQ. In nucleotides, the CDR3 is TGCGCCAGCAGCTTGGCCTTGACAGGGGCGGAAGAGACCCAGTACTTC. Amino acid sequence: CASSLALTGAEETQYF.

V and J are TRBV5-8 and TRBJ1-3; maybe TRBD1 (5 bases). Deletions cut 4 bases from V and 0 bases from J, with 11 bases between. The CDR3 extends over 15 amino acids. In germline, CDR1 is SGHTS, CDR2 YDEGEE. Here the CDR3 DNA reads TGTGCCAGCAGCAAAACGGGGGACTCTGGAAACACCATATATTTT. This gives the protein CASSKTGDSGNTIYF.

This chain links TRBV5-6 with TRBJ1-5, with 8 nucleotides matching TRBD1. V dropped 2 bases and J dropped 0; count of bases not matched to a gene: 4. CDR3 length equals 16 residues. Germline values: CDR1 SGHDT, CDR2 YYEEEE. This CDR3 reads CASSFSRGHSNQPQHF. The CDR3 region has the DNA TGTGCCAGCAGCTTCTCCAGGGGGCATAGCAATCAGCCCCAGCATTTT. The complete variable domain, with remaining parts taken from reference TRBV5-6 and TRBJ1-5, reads DAGVTQSPTHLIKTRGQQVTLRCSPKSGHDTVSWYQQALGQGPQFIFQYYEEEERQRGNFPDRFSGHQFPNYSSELNVNALLLGDSALYLCASSFSRGHSNQPQHFGDGTRLSIL.

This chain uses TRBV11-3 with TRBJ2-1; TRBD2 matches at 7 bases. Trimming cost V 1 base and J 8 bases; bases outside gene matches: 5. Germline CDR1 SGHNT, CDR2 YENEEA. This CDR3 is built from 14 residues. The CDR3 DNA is TGTGCCAGCAGCTTAGTAGTTGGGGGGGATGAGCAGTTCTTC. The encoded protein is CASSLVVGGDEQFF.

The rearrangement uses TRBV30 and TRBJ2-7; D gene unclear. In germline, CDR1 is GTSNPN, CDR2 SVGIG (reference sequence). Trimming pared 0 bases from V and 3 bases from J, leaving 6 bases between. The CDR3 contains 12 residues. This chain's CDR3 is CAWSVRGYEQYF. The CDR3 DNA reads TGTGCCTGGAGTGTACGCGGCTACGAGCAGTACTTC.